These 15 T cell receptor beta chains came from one sample sequenced in a study of blood T cell repertoires in COVID-19 (dated by TCRdb to 2020 to 2021). Library preparation was by the immunoSEQ multiplex PCR assay. TCRdb re-hosts the immuneACCESS table, in-frame sequences only. Its copies lack some clones; in the studies checked, an unresolved V gene accounts for under half of them, and the cause for the rest is not known. The sample records hundreds of thousands of clones, 75% to 90% of which are singletons. The ten largest clones take up approximately 8% of the sample. The material sequenced was PBMCs or T cells enriched from blood (not recorded which). The receptor set was obtained from a woman aged 60-70 years who had recovered from COVID-19.

Regarding this clone: Within the sample, other DNA sequences also encode this same CDR3. This rearrangement joins TRBV11-2 to TRBJ2-5; D call uncertain. V was clipped by 5 bases and J by 5 bases, with 6 bases between them. This CDR3 has 11 amino acids. CDR1 is SGHAT, CDR2 FQNNGV, per germline. CDR3 DNA: TGTGCCAGCAGCCCGCGGGAGACCCAGTACTTC. Its protein product is CASSPRETQYF.

The chain recombines TRBV2 with TRBJ2-1, with D perhaps TRBD2 (5 bases). Germline values: CDR1 SNHLY, CDR2 FYNNEI. The CDR3 sequence is 15 residues long. Trimming took 6 bases from V and 0 from J, leaving 12 bases between them. The DNA for the CDR3 is TGTGCCAGCAGCATGACTACGCTCTCCTACAATGAGCAGTTCTTC. Protein: CASSMTTLSYNEQFF. The whole variable domain, filled in from reference TRBV2 and TRBJ2-1, reads EPEVTQTPSHQVTQMGQEVILRCVPISNHLYFYWYRQILGQKVEFLVSFYNNEISEKSEIFDDQFSVERPDGSNFTLKIRSTKLEDSAMYFCASSMTTLSYNEQFFGPGTRLTVL.

The chain combines TRBV24-1 with TRBJ2-7, with 11 positions matching TRBD1. The CDR3 consists of 16 residues. Trimming at V came to 2 bases and at J to 3 bases, leaving 5 bases not matched to a gene. CDR1 and CDR2 from the germline V gene are KGHDR and SFDVKD. Here the CDR3 DNA reads TGTGCCACCAGTGATTCGGGACAGGGGGGAGGCTACGAGCAGTACTTC. Translating gives CATSDSGQGGGYEQYF.

V usage is TRBV12-1 and J usage is TRBJ1-5. TRBV12-1 is described as a pseudogene. The CDR3 contains 19 residues. CDR3: CASSFSCVGRDVGNQPQHF. As DNA, the CDR3 is TGTGCCAGCAGCTTTAGTTGTGTAGGGAGGGATGTCGGCAATCAGCCCCAGCATTTT.

This clone occurred once. The chain is built from TRBV6-1 and TRBJ1-6; D perhaps matches TRBD1 (6 bases). This CDR3 has 13 residues. Germline-derived CDR1 and CDR2 are MNHNS and SASEGT. Trimming pared 3 bases from V and 8 bases from J, leaving 8 bases between. CDR3 sequence reads: CASSDWTDSPLHF. The CDR3, as DNA: TGTGCCAGCAGTGATTGGACAGATTCACCCCTCCACTTT.

The DNA for the CDR3 is TGTGCCAGCGACAGCCTCACGAACACTGAAGCTTTCTTT. It codes for CASDSLTNTEAFF. The chain employs TRBV6-6 and TRBJ1-1; possibly TRBD1 for D (5 bases). Germline V CDR1 and CDR2: MNHNY, SVGAGI (reference sequence). Trimming removed 8 bases at V and 1 base at J, with 11 bases between. The CDR3 extends over 13 amino acids.

This chain connects TRBV19 to TRBJ2-2; 13 bases are a match to TRBD2. Germline V gene lookup returns CDR1 LNHDA and CDR2 SQIVND (reference sequence). The J segment lost 7 bases and the V segment lost 3 bases, leaving 8 bases of the junction unmatched. The CDR3 is 17 residues long. CDR3 sequence (DNA): TGTGCCAGTAGTATCCGTACTAGCGGGGGGGCCGGCGGGGAGCTGTTTTTT. It is translated as CASSIRTSGGAGGELFF.

The chain is built from TRBV6-5 and TRBJ2-7; D remains ambiguous. V was pared by 5 bases and J by 6 bases, with 14 bases between. CDR1 MNHEY and CDR2 SVGAGI come from the germline V gene. The CDR3 runs 13 residues. The DNA of the CDR3 is TGTGCCAGCAGTCGTGGCCGGTCTAGCGAGCAGTACTTC. It codes for CASSRGRSSEQYF.

This clone was counted only a few times. The chain uses TRBV12-2 and TRBJ2-2; the table's D gene call, TRBD2, was not cross checked with the DNA. TRBV12-2 corresponds to a pseudogene. The CDR3 is 21 residues long. The CDR3 DNA reads TGTGCAAGTCGCTTAGAGAGGACTATAGGGACTAACCTCTGGCGGACCGGGGAGCTGTTTTTT. Translating it yields CASRLERTIGTNLWRTGELFF.

The rearrangement uses TRBV19 and TRBJ2-7; TRBD2 agrees at 11 bases. The CDR3 loop spans 16 amino acids. V dropped 10 bases and J dropped 0; count of bases not matched to a gene: 11. Germline-derived CDR1 and CDR2 are LNHDA and SQIVND (reference sequence). CDR3 DNA sequence: TGTGCCACCAAAAGCTCGGGACTAGCGGTCTCCTACGAGCAGTACTTC. This sequence encodes CATKSSGLAVSYEQYF.

The chain is built from TRBV24-1 and TRBJ1-2; D perhaps matches TRBD1 (5 bases). The CDR3 has 15 residues. Germline CDR1 KGHDR, CDR2 SFDVKD. V was clipped by 4 bases and J by 6 bases, with 17 bases between them. The CDR3 protein is CATSEGGGLGDGYTF. The CDR3 DNA is TGTGCCACCAGTGAGGGGGGAGGGCTTGGAGATGGCTACACCTTC.

The chain recombines TRBV12-5 with TRBJ2-1; no firm D call. The CDR3 length is 12 residues. CDR1 is LGHNT and CDR2 is FRNRAP in the germline V gene. V lost 0 bases to trimming and J lost 7 bases, with 4 bases between them. This CDR3 is CASGLVSNEQFF. For the CDR3, the DNA is TGTGCTAGTGGTTTGGTATCAAATGAGCAGTTCTTC. The full variable domain, rest sourced from reference TRBV12-5 and TRBJ2-1, is DARVTQTPRHKVTEMGQEVTMRCQPILGHNTVFWYRQTMMQGLELLAYFRNRAPLDDSGMPKDRFSAEMPDATLATLKIQPSEPRDSAVYFCASGLVSNEQFFGPGTRLTVL.

This chain uses TRBV25-1 with TRBJ1-5; possible D gene TRBD1, 5 bases. CDR1 is MGHDK, CDR2 SYGVNS, per germline. V dropped 3 bases and J dropped 3 bases, with 12 bases sitting between them. This CDR3 comprises 15 residues. The CDR3 bases are TGTGCCAGCAGTGAGGCAGGGATCTTCAATCAGCCCCAGCATTTT. It translates to CASSEAGIFNQPQHF.

This chain connects TRBV24-1 to TRBJ2-7, with 7 bases lining up with TRBD1. V lost 4 bases to trimming and J lost 3 bases; unmatched junction nucleotides: 8. Germline V lookup: CDR1 KGHDR, CDR2 SFDVKD. The CDR3 runs to 15 residues. This chain's CDR3 is CATSDTGTALYEQYF. The CDR3 DNA sequence: TGTGCCACCAGTGACACCGGGACAGCGCTCTACGAGCAGTACTTC.

CDR3 sequence reads: CASGIRQFTEAFF. The CDR3 DNA reads as TGTGCCAGCGGGATCCGACAGTTCACTGAAGCTTTCTTT. The V call is TRBV11-2, the J call TRBJ1-1; TRBD1 might be the D (5 bases). The CDR3 runs to 13 residues. Germline V gene sequence: CDR1 SGHAT, CDR2 FQNNGV. Trimming removed 8 bases from V and 4 bases from J, with 14 bases in between.